Following are 3 T cell receptor beta chains from one sample sequenced in a study of blood T cell repertoires in COVID-19. Some clones are missing from TCRdb's copy, which holds only in-frame ones; the method was immunoSEQ multiplex PCR. The sample has some 64,000 clones, about 70% seen once. Sequenced material: peripheral blood. Receptors originate from a human donor in a cohort sampled during active COVID-19.

This rearrangement joins TRBV30 to TRBJ2-5, with D hard to call. The V and J ends lost 2 bases and 7 bases respectively, with 8 bases between them. Germline V gene lookup returns CDR1 GTSNPN and CDR2 SVGIG (reference sequence). CDR3 length: 11 amino acids. The DNA of the CDR3 is TGTGCCTGGAGTACCCCCGGGACCCAGTACTTC. Protein product: CAWSTPGTQYF.

This clone was recorded a few times. This chain uses TRBV11-2 with TRBJ1-1; 7 bases match TRBD1. V gave up 5 bases and J gave up 6 bases; unmatched junction bases: 12. Germline CDR1 reads SGHAT; CDR2 reads FQNNGV. CDR3 length: 15 residues. CDR3: CASSLRVQGVAEAFF. The DNA for the CDR3 is TGTGCCAGCAGCCTGCGGGTGCAGGGGGTTGCTGAAGCTTTCTTT. Variable domain in full (rest from reference TRBV11-2 and TRBJ1-1): EAGVAQSPRYKIIEKRQSVAFWCNPISGHATLYWYQQILGQGPKLLIQFQNNGVVDDSQLPKDRFSAERLKGVDSTLKIQPAKLEDSAVYLCASSLRVQGVAEAFFGQGTRLTVV.

The J gene is TRBJ1-5, the V gene TRBV6-1; the match to TRBD1 covers 9 bases. Trimming at V came to 0 bases and at J to 1 base, leaving 1 base not matched to a gene. This CDR3 region has 16 residues. CDR1 and CDR2 from the germline V gene are MNHNS and SASEGT. CDR3 bases: TGTGCCAGCAGTGAAGCGGGGACAGGGAGCAATCAGCCCCAGCATTTT. Amino acids: CASSEAGTGSNQPQHF.